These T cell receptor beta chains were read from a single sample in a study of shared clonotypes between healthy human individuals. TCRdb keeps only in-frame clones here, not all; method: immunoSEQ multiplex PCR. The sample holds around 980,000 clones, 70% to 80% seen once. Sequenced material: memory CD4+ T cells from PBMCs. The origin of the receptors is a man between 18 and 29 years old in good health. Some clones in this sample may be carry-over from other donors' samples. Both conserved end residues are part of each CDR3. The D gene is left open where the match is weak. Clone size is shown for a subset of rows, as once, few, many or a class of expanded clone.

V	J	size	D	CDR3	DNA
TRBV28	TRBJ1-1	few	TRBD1	CASRTGGTASTEAFF	TGTGCCAGCAGGACAGGCGGGACAGCCTCCACTGAAGCTTTCTTT
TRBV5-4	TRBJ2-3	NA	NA	CASSSGGTDTQYF	TGTGCCAGCAGTTCCGGCGGCACAGATACGCAGTATTTT
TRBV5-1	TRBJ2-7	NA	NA	CASSLTGTSGEQYF	TGCGCCAGCAGCTTGACAGGGACCTCCGGCGAGCAGTACTTC
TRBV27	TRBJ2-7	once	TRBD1	CASRQGREQYF	TGTGCCAGCCGACAGGGGAGGGAGCAGTACTTC
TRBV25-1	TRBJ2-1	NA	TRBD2	CASSDLEASGRGVEQFF	TGTGCCAGCAGTGACCTGGAGGCGAGCGGGAGAGGTGTTGAGCAGTTCTTC
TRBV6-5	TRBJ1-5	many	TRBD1	CASRPQGGSNQPQHF	TGTGCCAGCAGACCCCAGGGGGGAAGCAATCAGCCCCAGCATTTT
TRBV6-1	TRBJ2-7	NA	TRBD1	CASQEWGTAYEQYF	TGTGCCAGCCAGGAATGGGGGACAGCCTACGAGCAGTACTTC
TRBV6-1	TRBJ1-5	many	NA	CASSGSSDLNQPQHF	TGTGCCAGCTCGGGGTCCTCTGATTTGAATCAGCCCCAGCATTTT
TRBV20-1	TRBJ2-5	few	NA	CSAMRGETQYF	TGCAGTGCTATGAGGGGGGAGACCCAGTACTTC
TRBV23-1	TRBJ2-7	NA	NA	CAIPGTNNLHPF	TGCGCCATCCCCGGAACCAACAACCTCCACCCTTTC
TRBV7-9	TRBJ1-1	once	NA	CASSLERGRGTEAFF	TGTGCCAGCAGCTTAGAACGGGGCAGGGGAACTGAAGCTTTCTTT
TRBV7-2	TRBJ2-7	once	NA	CASSLSRIYEQYF	TGTGCCAGCAGCTTAAGTCGGATCTACGAGCAGTACTTC
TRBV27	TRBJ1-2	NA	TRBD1	CASSFSRTGGGYTF	TGTGCCAGCAGTTTCTCCAGGACAGGGGGTGGCTACACCTTC
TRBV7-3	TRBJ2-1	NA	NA	CASSRLGDYNEQFF	TGTGCCAGCAGCCGTCTAGGAGACTACAATGAGCAGTTCTTC
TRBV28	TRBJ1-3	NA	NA	CASSLNREPNTIYF	TGTGCCAGCAGTTTAAACAGGGAGCCAAACACCATATATTTT
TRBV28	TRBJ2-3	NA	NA	CASSAFSSADTQYF	TGTGCCAGCAGCGCCTTTTCGAGCGCAGATACGCAGTATTTT
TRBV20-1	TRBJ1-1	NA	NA	CSSSRGQEAFF	TGCAGTTCTAGCAGGGGCCAGGAAGCTTTCTTT
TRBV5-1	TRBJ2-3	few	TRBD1	CASSTTGGTTDTQYF	TGCGCCAGCAGCACGACAGGGGGAACCACAGATACGCAGTATTTT
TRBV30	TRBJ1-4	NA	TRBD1	CAWETGSNEKLFF	TGTGCCTGGGAGACAGGGTCTAATGAAAAACTGTTTTTT
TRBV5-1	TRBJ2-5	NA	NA	CASSLPGSQETQYF	TGCGCCAGCAGCTTACCGGGCAGCCAAGAGACCCAGTACTTC
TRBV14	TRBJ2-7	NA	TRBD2	CASSNSGSSYEQYF	TGTGCCAGCAGCAATAGCGGGAGCTCCTACGAGCAGTACTTC
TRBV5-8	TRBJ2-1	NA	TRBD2	CASSRPAGVFLGEQFF	TGTGCCAGCAGTCGTCCGGCGGGAGTTTTCCTCGGTGAGCAGTTCTTC
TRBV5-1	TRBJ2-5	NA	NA	CASSILYQETQYF	TGCGCCAGCAGCATTCTGTACCAAGAGACCCAGTACTTC
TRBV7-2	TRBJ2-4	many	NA	CASSPYSRTDIQYF	TGTGCCAGCAGCCCGTACTCCCGGACGGACATTCAGTACTTC
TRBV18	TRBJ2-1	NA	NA	CASSPPARGSLGNEQFF	TGTGCCAGCTCACCACCGGCACGAGGGAGCTTGGGGAATGAGCAGTTCTTC
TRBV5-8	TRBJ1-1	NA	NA	CASSLMGSHTEAFF	TGTGCCAGCAGCTTGATGGGAAGCCACACTGAAGCTTTCTTT
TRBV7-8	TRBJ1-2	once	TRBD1	CASSLRRRHQTGEYLGYTF	TGTGCCAGCAGCCTACGGCGACGGCACCAGACAGGGGAGTACTTAGGCTACACCTTC
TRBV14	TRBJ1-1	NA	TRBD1	CASSRQGYTEAFF	TGTGCCAGCAGCCGACAGGGTTACACTGAAGCTTTCTTT
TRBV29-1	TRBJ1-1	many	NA	CSVEDPGQENTEAFF	TGCAGCGTTGAAGACCCGGGACAAGAGAACACTGAAGCTTTCTTT
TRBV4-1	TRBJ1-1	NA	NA	CASSQVRGARTEAFF	TGCGCCAGCAGCCAAGTCCGGGGGGCGCGCACTGAAGCTTTCTTT
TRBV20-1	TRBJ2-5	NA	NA	CSARLRETQYF	TGCAGTGCGAGGCTCCGGGAGACCCAGTACTTC
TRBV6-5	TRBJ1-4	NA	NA	CASSLRQGRGLFF	TGTGCCAGCAGTCTACGACAAGGCCGTGGACTGTTTTTT
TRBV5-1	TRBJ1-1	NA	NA	CASSLQGGDTEAFF	TGCGCCAGCAGCTTGCAGGGTGGGGACACTGAAGCTTTCTTT
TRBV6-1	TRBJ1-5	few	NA	CASSEQGGQPQHF	TGTGCCAGCAGTGAACAGGGAGGTCAGCCCCAGCATTTT
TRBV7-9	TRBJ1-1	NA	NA	CASSFTGPHTEAFF	TGTGCCAGCAGCTTTACAGGTCCTCACACTGAAGCTTTCTTT
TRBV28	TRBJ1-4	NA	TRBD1	CASRRDRGNEKLFF	TGTGCCAGCAGGAGGGACAGGGGCAATGAAAAACTGTTTTTT
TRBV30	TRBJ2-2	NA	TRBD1	CAWRWVGQGMFTGELFF	TGTGCCTGGAGGTGGGTGGGACAGGGGATGTTCACCGGGGAGCTGTTTTTT
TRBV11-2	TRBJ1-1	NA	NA	CASSLMVNTEAFF	TGTGCCAGCAGCTTAATGGTAAACACTGAAGCTTTCTTT
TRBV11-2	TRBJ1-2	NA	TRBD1	CASSSSRTGTYGYTF	TGTGCCAGCAGCTCCTCAAGGACAGGCACCTATGGCTACACCTTC
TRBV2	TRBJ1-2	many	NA	CASREDSTNYGYTF	TGTGCCAGCAGGGAGGACTCCACTAACTATGGCTACACCTTC
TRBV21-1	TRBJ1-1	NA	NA	CASSTGGTEAFF	TGTGCCAGCAGCACCGGGGGCACTGAAGCTTTCTTT
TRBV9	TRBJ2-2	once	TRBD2	CASRRWRGDTGELFF	TGTGCCAGCAGGAGGTGGCGGGGGGACACCGGGGAGCTGTTTTTT
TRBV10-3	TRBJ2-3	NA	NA	CAISAPPAVGADTQYF	TGTGCCATCAGTGCCCCCCCAGCCGTAGGGGCAGATACGCAGTATTTT
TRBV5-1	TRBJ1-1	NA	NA	CASSLAGSGVTGGEAFF	TGCGCCAGCAGCTTGGCTGGGTCGGGTGTCACGGGGGGTGAAGCTTTCTTT
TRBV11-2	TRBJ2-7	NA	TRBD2	CASSFTSGPTYEQYF	TGTGCCAGCAGCTTCACTAGCGGGCCCACCTACGAGCAGTACTTC
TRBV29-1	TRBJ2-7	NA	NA	CSVGPGDEQYF	TGCAGCGTTGGCCCGGGTGACGAGCAGTACTTC
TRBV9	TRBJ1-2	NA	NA	CASSATGTAYGYTF	TGTGCCAGCAGCGCCACCGGGACGGCCTATGGCTACACCTTC
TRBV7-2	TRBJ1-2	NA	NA	CASSLVGSRYGYTF	TGTGCCAGCAGCTTAGTAGGCAGCCGGTATGGCTACACCTTC
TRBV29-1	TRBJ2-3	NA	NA	CSVEWGTGFLTDTQYF	TGCAGCGTTGAATGGGGAACAGGTTTCCTAACAGATACGCAGTATTTT
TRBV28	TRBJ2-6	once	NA	CASSKSSGANVLTF	TGTGCCAGCAGTAAATCCTCTGGGGCCAACGTCCTGACTTTC
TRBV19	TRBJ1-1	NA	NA	CASSIGGSRYTEAFF	TGTGCCAGTAGTATAGGGGGGAGTAGATACACTGAAGCTTTCTTT
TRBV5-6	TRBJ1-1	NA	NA	CASIRISGAPEAFF	TGTGCCAGCATAAGAATTTCGGGGGCCCCTGAAGCTTTCTTT
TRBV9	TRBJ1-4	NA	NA	CASSVPGGNEKLFF	TGTGCCAGCAGCGTACCGGGGGGGAATGAAAAACTGTTTTTT
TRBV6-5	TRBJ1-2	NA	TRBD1	CASSYTVTGVYGYTF	TGTGCCAGCAGTTATACCGTCACAGGGGTCTATGGCTACACCTTC
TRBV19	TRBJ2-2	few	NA	CASRAKTNTGELFF	TGTGCCAGTAGGGCAAAAACGAACACCGGGGAGCTGTTTTTT
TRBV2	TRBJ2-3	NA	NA	CASIKSLTDTQYF	TGTGCCAGCATTAAGAGCTTGACAGATACGCAGTATTTT
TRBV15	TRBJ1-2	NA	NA	CATSRDPRAGRGYTF	TGTGCCACCAGCAGAGATCCTAGGGCAGGGCGAGGCTACACCTTC
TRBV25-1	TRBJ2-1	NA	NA	CASSEYVRGNSYNEQFF	TGTGCCAGCAGTGAATATGTTCGCGGAAACTCCTACAATGAGCAGTTCTTC
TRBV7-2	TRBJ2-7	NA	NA	CASSLEIRGYEQYF	TGTGCCAGCAGCTTAGAAATCAGGGGTTACGAGCAGTACTTC